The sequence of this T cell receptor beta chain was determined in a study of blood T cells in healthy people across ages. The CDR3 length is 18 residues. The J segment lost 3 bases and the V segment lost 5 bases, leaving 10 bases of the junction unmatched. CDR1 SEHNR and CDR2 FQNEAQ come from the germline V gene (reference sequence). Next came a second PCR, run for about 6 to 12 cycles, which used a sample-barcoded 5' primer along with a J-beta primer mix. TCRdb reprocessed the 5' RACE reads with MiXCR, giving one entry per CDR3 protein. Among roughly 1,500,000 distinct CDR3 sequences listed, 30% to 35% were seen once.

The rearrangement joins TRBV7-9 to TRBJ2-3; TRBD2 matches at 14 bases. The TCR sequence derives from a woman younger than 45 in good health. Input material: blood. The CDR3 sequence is CASSGSTSGGAETDTQYF. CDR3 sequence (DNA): TGTGCCAGCAGCGGATCGACTAGCGGGGGGGCGGAGACAGATACGCAGTATTTT.